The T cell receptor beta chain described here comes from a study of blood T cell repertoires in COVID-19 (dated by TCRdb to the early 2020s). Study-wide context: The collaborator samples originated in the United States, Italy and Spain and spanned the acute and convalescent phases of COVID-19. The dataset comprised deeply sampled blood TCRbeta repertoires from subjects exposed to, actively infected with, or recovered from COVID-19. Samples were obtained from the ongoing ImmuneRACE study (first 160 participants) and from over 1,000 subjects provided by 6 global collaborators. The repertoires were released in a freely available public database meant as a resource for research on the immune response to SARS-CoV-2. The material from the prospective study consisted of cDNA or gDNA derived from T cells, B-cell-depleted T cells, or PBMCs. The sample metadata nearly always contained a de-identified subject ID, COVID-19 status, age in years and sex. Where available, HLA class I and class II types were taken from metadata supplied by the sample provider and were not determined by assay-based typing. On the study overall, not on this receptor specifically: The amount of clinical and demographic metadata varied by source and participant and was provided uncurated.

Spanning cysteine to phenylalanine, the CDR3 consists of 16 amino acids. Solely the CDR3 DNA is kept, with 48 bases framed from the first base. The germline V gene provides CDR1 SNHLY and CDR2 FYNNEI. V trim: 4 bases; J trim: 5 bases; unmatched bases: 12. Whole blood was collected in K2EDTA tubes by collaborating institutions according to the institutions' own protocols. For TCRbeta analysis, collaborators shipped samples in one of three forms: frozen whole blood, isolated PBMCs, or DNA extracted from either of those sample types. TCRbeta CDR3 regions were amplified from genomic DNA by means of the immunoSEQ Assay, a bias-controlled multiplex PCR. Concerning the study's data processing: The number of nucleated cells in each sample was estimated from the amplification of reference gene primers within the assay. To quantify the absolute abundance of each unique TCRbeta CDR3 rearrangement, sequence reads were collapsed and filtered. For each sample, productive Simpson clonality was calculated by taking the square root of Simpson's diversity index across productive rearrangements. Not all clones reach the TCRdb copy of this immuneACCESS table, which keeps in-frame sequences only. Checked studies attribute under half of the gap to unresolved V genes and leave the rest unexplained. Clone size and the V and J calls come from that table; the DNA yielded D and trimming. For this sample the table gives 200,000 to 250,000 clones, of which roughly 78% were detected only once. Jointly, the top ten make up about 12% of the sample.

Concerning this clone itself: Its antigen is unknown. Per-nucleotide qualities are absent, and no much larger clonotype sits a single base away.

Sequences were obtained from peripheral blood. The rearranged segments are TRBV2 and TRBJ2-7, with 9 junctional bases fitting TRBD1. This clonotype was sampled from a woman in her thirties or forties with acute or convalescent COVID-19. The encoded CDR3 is CASSGWGQGGVDEQYF. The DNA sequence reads TGTGCCAGCAGTGGATGGGGACAGGGAGGGGTCGACGAGCAGTACTTC.